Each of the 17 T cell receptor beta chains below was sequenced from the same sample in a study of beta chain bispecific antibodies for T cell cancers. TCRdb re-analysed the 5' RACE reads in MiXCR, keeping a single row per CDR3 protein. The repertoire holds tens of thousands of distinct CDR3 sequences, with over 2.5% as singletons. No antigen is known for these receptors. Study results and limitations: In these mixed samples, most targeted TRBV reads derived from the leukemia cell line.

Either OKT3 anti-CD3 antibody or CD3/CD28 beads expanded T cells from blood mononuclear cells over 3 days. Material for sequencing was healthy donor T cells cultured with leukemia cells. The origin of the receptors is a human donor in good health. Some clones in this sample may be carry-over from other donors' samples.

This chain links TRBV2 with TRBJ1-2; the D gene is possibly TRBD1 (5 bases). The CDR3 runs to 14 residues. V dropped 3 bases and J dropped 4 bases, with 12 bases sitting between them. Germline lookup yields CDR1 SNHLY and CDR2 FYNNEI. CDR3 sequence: CASSDSGPAYGYTF. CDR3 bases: TGTGCCAGCAGTGACTCGGGGCCGGCCTATGGCTACACCTTC.

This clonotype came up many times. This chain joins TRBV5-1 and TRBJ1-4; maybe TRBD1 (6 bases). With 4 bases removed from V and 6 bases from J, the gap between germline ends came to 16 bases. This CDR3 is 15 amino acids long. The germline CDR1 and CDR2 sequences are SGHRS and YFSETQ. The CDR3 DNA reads TGCGCCAGCAGCCATAACAGGGATCTGGATGAAAAACTGTTTTTT. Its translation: CASSHNRDLDEKLFF.

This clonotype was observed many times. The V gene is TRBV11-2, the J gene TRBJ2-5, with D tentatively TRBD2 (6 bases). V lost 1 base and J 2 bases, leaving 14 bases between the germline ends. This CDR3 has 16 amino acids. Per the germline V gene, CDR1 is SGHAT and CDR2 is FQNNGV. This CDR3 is CASSLVRSGAQETQYF. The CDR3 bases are TGTGCCAGCAGCTTAGTACGGTCGGGAGCACAAGAGACCCAGTACTTC. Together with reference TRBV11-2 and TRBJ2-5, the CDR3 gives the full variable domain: EAGVAQSPRYKIIEKRQSVAFWCNPISGHATLYWYQQILGQGPKLLIQFQNNGVVDDSQLPKDRFSAERLKGVDSTLKIQPAKLEDSAVYLCASSLVRSGAQETQYFGPGTRLLVL.

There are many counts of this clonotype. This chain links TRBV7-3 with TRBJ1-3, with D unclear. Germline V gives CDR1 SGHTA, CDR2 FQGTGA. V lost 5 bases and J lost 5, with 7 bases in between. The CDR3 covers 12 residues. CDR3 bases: TGTGCCAGCAGCCCCCCCAGAAACACCATATATTTT. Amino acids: CASSPPRNTIYF. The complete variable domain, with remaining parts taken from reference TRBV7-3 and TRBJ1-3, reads GAGVSQTPSNKVTEKGKYVELRCDPISGHTALYWYRQSLGQGPEFLIYFQGTGAADDSGLPNDRFFAVRPEGSVSTLKIQRTERGDSAVYLCASSPPRNTIYFGEGSWLTVV.

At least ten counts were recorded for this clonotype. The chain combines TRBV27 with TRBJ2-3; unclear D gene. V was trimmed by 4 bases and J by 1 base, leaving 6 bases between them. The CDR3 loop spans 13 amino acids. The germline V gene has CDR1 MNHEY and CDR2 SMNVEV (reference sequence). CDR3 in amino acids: CASSSLGTDTQYF. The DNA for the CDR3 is TGTGCCAGCAGTTCTCTCGGCACAGATACGCAGTATTTT.

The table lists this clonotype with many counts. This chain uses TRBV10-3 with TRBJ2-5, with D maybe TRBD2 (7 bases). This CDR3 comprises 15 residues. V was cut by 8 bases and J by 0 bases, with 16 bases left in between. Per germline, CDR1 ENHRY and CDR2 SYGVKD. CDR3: CAIGLAGAYQETQYF. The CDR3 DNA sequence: TGTGCCATCGGCCTCGCGGGGGCGTACCAAGAGACCCAGTACTTC.

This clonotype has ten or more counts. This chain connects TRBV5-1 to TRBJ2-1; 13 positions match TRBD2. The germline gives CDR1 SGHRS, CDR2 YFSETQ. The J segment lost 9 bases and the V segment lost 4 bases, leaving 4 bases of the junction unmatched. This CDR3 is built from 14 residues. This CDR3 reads CASSTSGGAGEQFF. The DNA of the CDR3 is TGCGCCAGCAGCACTAGCGGGGGGGCCGGTGAGCAGTTCTTC. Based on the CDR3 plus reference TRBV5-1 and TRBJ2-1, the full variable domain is KAGVTQTPRYLIKTRGQQVTLSCSPISGHRSVSWYQQTPGQGLQFLFEYFSETQRNKGNFPGRFSGRQFSNSRSEMNVSTLELGDSALYLCASSTSGGAGEQFFGPGTRLTVL.

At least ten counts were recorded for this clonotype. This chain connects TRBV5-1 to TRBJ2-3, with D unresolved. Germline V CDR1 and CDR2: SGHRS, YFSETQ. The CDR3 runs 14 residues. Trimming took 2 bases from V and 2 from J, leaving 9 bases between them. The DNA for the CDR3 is TGCGCCAGCAGCTTAGAAACTACCACAGATACGCAGTATTTT. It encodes CASSLETTTDTQYF.

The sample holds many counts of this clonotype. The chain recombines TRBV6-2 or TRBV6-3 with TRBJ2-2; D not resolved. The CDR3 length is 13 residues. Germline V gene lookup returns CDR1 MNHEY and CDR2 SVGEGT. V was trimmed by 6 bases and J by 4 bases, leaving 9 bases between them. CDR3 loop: CASRSDVTGELFF. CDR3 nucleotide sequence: TGTGCCAGCAGATCGGACGTCACCGGGGAGCTGTTTTTT.

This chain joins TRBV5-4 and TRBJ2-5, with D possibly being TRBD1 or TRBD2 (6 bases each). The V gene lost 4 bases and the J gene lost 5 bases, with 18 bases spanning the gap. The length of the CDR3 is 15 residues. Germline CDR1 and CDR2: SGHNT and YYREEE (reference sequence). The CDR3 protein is CASSLRWGAGETQYF. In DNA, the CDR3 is TGTGCCAGCAGCCTGCGATGGGGGGCGGGGGAGACCCAGTACTTC.

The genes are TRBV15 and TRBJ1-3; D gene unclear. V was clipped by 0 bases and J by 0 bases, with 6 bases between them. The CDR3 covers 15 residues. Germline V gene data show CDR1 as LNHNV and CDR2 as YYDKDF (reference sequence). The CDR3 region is CATSRDIRSGNTIYF. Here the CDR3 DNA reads TGTGCCACCAGCAGAGACATCCGCTCTGGAAACACCATATATTTT.

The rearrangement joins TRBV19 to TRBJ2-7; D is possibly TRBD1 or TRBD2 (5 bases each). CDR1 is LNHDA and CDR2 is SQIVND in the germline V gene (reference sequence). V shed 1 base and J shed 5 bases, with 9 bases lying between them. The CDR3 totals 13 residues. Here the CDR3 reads CASSIGGANEQYF. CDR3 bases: TGTGCCAGTAGTATAGGAGGGGCCAACGAGCAGTACTTC.

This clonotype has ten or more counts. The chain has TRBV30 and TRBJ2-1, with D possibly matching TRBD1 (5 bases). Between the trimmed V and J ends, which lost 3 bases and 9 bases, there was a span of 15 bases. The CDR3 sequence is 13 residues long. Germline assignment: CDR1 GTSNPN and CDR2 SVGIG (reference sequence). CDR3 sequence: CAWSFLQGSEQFF. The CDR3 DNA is TGTGCCTGGAGCTTCCTTCAGGGAAGTGAGCAGTTCTTC.

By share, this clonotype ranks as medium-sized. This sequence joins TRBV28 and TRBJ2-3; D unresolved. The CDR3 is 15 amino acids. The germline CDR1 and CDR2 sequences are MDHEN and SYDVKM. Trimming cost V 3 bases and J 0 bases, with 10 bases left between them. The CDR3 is CASSFTVLSTDTQYF. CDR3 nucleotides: TGTGCCAGCAGTTTTACAGTATTAAGCACAGATACGCAGTATTTT. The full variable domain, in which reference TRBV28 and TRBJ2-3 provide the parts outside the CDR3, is DVKVTQSSRYLVKRTGEKVFLECVQDMDHENMFWYRQDPGLGLRLIYFSYDVKMKEKGDIPEGYSVSREKKERFSLILESASTNQTSMYLCASSFTVLSTDTQYFGPGTRLTVL.

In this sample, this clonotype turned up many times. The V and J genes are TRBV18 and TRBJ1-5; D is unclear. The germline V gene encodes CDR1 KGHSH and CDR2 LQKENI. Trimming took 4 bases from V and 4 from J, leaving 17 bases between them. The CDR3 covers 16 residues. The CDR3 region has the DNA TGTGCCAGCTCACGACACCGGGTTGGTGGTAATCAGCCCCAGCATTTT. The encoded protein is CASSRHRVGGNQPQHF.

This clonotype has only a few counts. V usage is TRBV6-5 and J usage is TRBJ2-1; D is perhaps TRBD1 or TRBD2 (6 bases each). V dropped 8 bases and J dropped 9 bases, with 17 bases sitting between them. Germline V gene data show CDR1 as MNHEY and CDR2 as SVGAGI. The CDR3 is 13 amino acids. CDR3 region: CASRLGGLGEQFF. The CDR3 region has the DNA TGTGCCAGCCGCTTGGGGGGCCTGGGTGAGCAGTTCTTC.

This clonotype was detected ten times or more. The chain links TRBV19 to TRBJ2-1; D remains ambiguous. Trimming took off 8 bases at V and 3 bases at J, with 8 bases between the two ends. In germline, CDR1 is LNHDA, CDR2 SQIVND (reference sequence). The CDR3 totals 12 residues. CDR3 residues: CASSLFYNEQFF. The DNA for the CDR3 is TGTGCCAGTTCCCTGTTCTACAATGAGCAGTTCTTC.